This T cell receptor beta chain was recovered during a study of yellow fever vaccine responses in identical twins. Study results and caveats: Twins' vaccine T cell response reportedly seemed partly convergent, partly personalized.

Worth noting for this clonotype: Its antigen is unknown.

One entry per CDR3 protein results from TCRdb running MiXCR on the RT-PCR reads. The table lists 14,000 or so distinct CDR3 sequences, roughly 84% of them singletons. The sample was T cells from blood (PBMCs), unsorted or a sorted subset (not recorded which), taken before or after yellow fever vaccination (not recorded which). The TCR originated in a woman in her late teens or twenties who received the yellow fever vaccine.

The CDR3 DNA sequence: TGCGCCAGCAGCTTGCTCGGACAGGGTGATCAGCCCCAGCATTTT. Amino acids: CASSLLGQGDQPQHF. The chain has TRBV5-1 and TRBJ1-5; 8 bases map to TRBD1. This CDR3 contains 15 residues. Losses at the gene ends were 1 base for V and 5 bases for J; bases not matched to a gene: 5. The germline gives CDR1 SGHRS, CDR2 YFSETQ.